The 18 T cell receptor beta chains below were found in one sample sequenced in a study of blood T cell repertoires in COVID-19. Data came from immunoSEQ multiplex PCR; TCRdb stores just in-frame clones and leaves some out. The sample consists of roughly 190,000 clones, roughly 76% of them appearing once. The material sequenced was peripheral blood. These receptors were taken from a woman between 45 and 60 years old with active or convalescent COVID-19.

The chain is built from TRBV7-8 and TRBJ1-1, with D possibly TRBD1 on 5 matching bases. From germline, CDR1 is SGHVS and CDR2 FQNEAQ. This CDR3 is built from 13 residues. Trimming removed 11 bases from V and 0 bases from J, with 13 bases in between. The CDR3 nucleotides read TGTGCCGCAAAAGGGGCCCTGAACACTGAAGCTTTCTTT. It is translated as CAAKGALNTEAFF.

This clone was counted a few times. V and J are TRBV19 and TRBJ1-5; the D gene is possibly TRBD1 (6 bases). Trimming stripped 7 bases from V and 0 bases from J, with 13 bases between. This CDR3 comprises 15 residues. In germline, CDR1 is LNHDA, CDR2 SQIVND (reference sequence). CDR3 protein: CASTDRDISNQPQHF. The CDR3 DNA is TGTGCCAGTACTGACCGGGACATTAGCAATCAGCCCCAGCATTTT.

The chain joins TRBV6-5 to TRBJ1-1; D is undetermined. Germline V gene lookup returns CDR1 MNHEY and CDR2 SVGAGI. V dropped 2 bases and J dropped 3 bases, with 7 bases sitting between them. This CDR3 comprises 13 residues. CDR3 region: CASSYERHTEAFF. The CDR3 coding sequence is TGTGCCAGCAGTTACGAGAGGCACACTGAAGCTTTCTTT.

The chain has TRBV4-1 and TRBJ2-7; 9 nucleotides match TRBD2. Trimming at V came to 2 bases and at J to 1 base, leaving 3 bases not matched to a gene. Per germline, CDR1 MGHRA and CDR2 YSYEKL. This CDR3 has 15 residues. CDR3 in amino acids: CASSQLTSGSYEQYF. The DNA for the CDR3 is TGCGCCAGCAGCCAACTTACTAGCGGGTCCTACGAGCAGTACTTC.

The V gene is TRBV5-8, the J gene TRBJ2-3; weak D call: TRBD2 (6 bases). The CDR3 is made up of 16 amino acids. The V gene's germline CDR1 is SGHTS and CDR2 YDEGEE. Trimming removed 0 bases at V and 6 bases at J, with 17 bases between. Here the CDR3 reads CASSLEGGRGGDTQYF. CDR3 nucleotide sequence: TGTGCCAGCAGCTTGGAGGGAGGAAGGGGCGGTGATACGCAGTATTTT.

The V and J genes are TRBV19 and TRBJ2-7; 9 positions agree with TRBD1. The end of the DNA is better explained by TRBJ2-1, so the J call may be wrong. CDR3 length: 19 residues. Germline loops: CDR1 LNHDA, CDR2 SQIVND (reference sequence). The CDR3 loop is CASSSWGGDREFTYNEQFF. The CDR3, as DNA: TGTGCCAGTAGTTCCTGGGGGGGGGACAGGGAGTTTACCTACAATGAGCAGTTCTTC.

V gene TRBV6-5 combines with J gene TRBJ2-7, with D perhaps TRBD2 (6 bases). The CDR3 covers 15 residues. The germline V gene has CDR1 MNHEY and CDR2 SVGAGI. V lost 2 bases to trimming and J lost 3 bases, with 14 bases between them. This chain's CDR3 is CASSYGTDSGYEQYF. The CDR3 nucleotides read TGTGCCAGCAGTTACGGGACTGACTCAGGCTACGAGCAGTACTTC.

This clone was found a few times. The chain carries TRBV10-2 and TRBJ2-5, with D possibly being TRBD2 (6 bases). Deletions cut 3 bases from V and 2 bases from J, with 10 bases between. The CDR3 runs 14 residues. Germline V gives CDR1 WSHSY, CDR2 SAAADI. The CDR3 DNA follows: TGCGCCAGCAGTGACGGGGGAGCTCAAGAGACCCAGTACTTC. This gives the protein CASSDGGAQETQYF.

The genes are TRBV2 and TRBJ2-3, with 12 bases fitting TRBD2. CDR3 size: 15 residues. In germline, CDR1 is SNHLY, CDR2 FYNNEI. J was trimmed by 0 bases and V by 11 bases; bases with no gene match: 6. In nucleotides, the CDR3 is TGTGCCGGACGACTAGCGGGGGTTAGCACAGATACGCAGTATTTT. Its protein is CAGRLAGVSTDTQYF.

In its sample, this clone was seen a few times. V and J are TRBV15 and TRBJ2-7, with a possible D match to TRBD1 (5 bases). The CDR3 is 13 residues long. In germline, CDR1 is LNHNV, CDR2 YYDKDF (reference sequence). The V gene lost 0 bases and the J gene lost 5 bases, with 8 bases spanning the gap. In DNA form, the CDR3 reads TGTGCCACCAGCAGAGATCGCAGGGACGAGCAGTACTTC. Protein sequence: CATSRDRRDEQYF.

This clone showed up just once. The chain uses TRBV28 and TRBJ1-6, with unresolved D. Trimming took off 7 bases at V and 7 bases at J, with 17 bases between the two ends. This CDR3 comprises 15 residues. CDR1 is MDHEN, CDR2 SYDVKM, per germline. The chain's CDR3 is CASTPSRQTNSPLHF. DNA for the CDR3: TGTGCCAGCACCCCCAGTAGGCAGACAAATTCACCCCTCCACTTT.

The J gene is TRBJ1-3, the V gene TRBV11-2; tentative D call: TRBD1 (6 bases). The germline V and J ends were trimmed by 1 base and 10 bases, with 14 bases remaining between them. This CDR3 comprises 14 residues. CDR1 and CDR2 from the germline V gene are SGHAT and FQNNGV. The CDR3 region has the DNA TGTGCCAGCAGCTTAGCCGGGACATCTGAGACCATATATTTT. Protein sequence: CASSLAGTSETIYF.

Only one count was recorded for this clone. The chain employs TRBV2 and TRBJ2-3; D gene ambiguous. Looked up from germline, CDR1 is SNHLY and CDR2 is FYNNEI. The CDR3 runs to 13 residues. Between the trimmed V and J ends, which lost 4 bases and 3 bases, there was a span of 8 bases. In DNA form, the CDR3 reads TGTGCCAGCAGTGCCCCTCCTACAGATACGCAGTATTTT. Its translation: CASSAPPTDTQYF.

The chain joins TRBV6-5 to TRBJ1-2; no firm D call. Germline V gene sequence: CDR1 MNHEY, CDR2 SVGAGI. The CDR3 consists of 12 residues. The V gene lost 8 bases and the J gene lost 2 bases, with 9 bases spanning the gap. The DNA of the CDR3 is TGTGCCAGCCGAGGGTACAACTATGGCTACACCTTC. It encodes CASRGYNYGYTF.

This clone occurred a few times. This chain links TRBV28 with TRBJ1-4; 9 nucleotides agree with TRBD1. The CDR3 sequence is 14 residues long. Germline CDR1 MDHEN, CDR2 SYDVKM. V was clipped by 4 bases and J by 4 bases; unmatched bases: 1. The CDR3 is CASSYRGLNEKLFF. CDR3 in DNA: TGTGCCAGCAGTTACAGGGGGCTTAATGAAAAACTGTTTTTT.

V gene TRBV11-1 combines with J gene TRBJ2-5; D uncertain. CDR3 size: 13 residues. Germline V gene lookup returns CDR1 SGHAT and CDR2 FQDESV (reference sequence). V lost 2 bases and J 5 bases, leaving 9 bases between the germline ends. CDR3 region: CASSLTARETQYF. CDR3 bases: TGTGCCAGCAGCTTAACGGCTAGGGAGACCCAGTACTTC.

The CDR3 bases are TGTGCCAGTAGTATAGAGGGCAGGGTAGCCAAAAACATTCAGTACTTC. This gives the protein CASSIEGRVAKNIQYF. This rearrangement joins TRBV19 to TRBJ2-4, with a weak D call TRBD1 (5 bases). Germline V gene sequence: CDR1 LNHDA, CDR2 SQIVND (reference sequence). The CDR3 consists of 16 residues. V dropped 0 bases and J dropped 0 bases, with 9 bases sitting between them.

The V call is TRBV2, the J call TRBJ2-2; D might be TRBD1 (5 bases). The CDR3 contains 16 residues. Trimming took off 1 base at V and 1 base at J, with 10 bases between the two ends. Germline loops: CDR1 SNHLY, CDR2 FYNNEI. This chain's CDR3 is CASSEGGTGNTGELFF. For the CDR3, the DNA is TGTGCCAGCAGTGAAGGGGGAACAGGGAACACCGGGGAGCTGTTTTTT.